These 21 T cell receptor beta chains originate from one sample sequenced in a study of OX40 agonist ivuxolimab in advanced cancers. Some clones are missing from TCRdb's copy, which holds only in-frame ones; the method was immunoSEQ multiplex PCR. The sample holds 80,000 to 100,000 clones, around 87% seen once. Sequenced here: CD4+ or CD8+ T cells sorted from blood, sampled in a trial of the OX40 agonist ivuxolimab. These receptors were collected from an adult with an advanced solid tumor such as melanoma, head and neck, liver or kidney cancer.

The V call is TRBV7-2, the J call TRBJ2-1, with 7 bases that match TRBD1. This CDR3 is 16 amino acids long. Germline V lookup: CDR1 SGHTA, CDR2 FQGNSA. V gave up 5 bases and J gave up 4 bases; unmatched junction bases: 11. The CDR3 DNA is TGTGCCAGCAGCGCTCGGACAGGTTACCCTTACAATGAGCAGTTCTTC. Residues: CASSARTGYPYNEQFF.

The rearrangement uses TRBV6-1 and TRBJ2-1, with TRBD1 as a possible D gene (5 bases). The CDR3 is 16 amino acids. Germline V lookup: CDR1 MNHNS, CDR2 SASEGT. Trimming shortened V by 2 bases and J by 4 bases, and 15 bases separated the two germline ends. CDR3 sequence (DNA): TGTGCCAGCAGTGAAAACACAGGAAACAGGTACAATGAGCAGTTCTTC. This codes for CASSENTGNRYNEQFF.

This rearrangement joins TRBV10-1 to TRBJ2-1, with 11 positions matching TRBD2. CDR3 length: 16 amino acids. CDR1 and CDR2 (germline): WNHNN, SYGVQD (reference sequence). V trimming: 0 bases; J trimming: 5 bases; junction bases outside the gene matches: 3. This CDR3 is CASSESVAGGHNEQFF. The CDR3 coding sequence is TGCGCCAGCAGTGAGTCGGTAGCGGGGGGGCACAATGAGCAGTTCTTC.

J is TRBJ1-4 and V is TRBV2; a possible D gene is TRBD1 (6 bases). The germline V and J ends were trimmed by 8 bases and 2 bases, with 9 bases remaining between them. CDR3 size: 13 residues. Germline CDR1 reads SNHLY; CDR2 reads FYNNEI. The DNA for the CDR3 is TGTGCCAGCGGAAGGGGGACTAATGAAAAACTGTTTTTT. It is translated as CASGRGTNEKLFF.

This chain uses TRBV7-2 with TRBJ1-5; TRBD1 matches at 7 bases. The germline V gene encodes CDR1 SGHTA and CDR2 FQGNSA. The CDR3 is 15 amino acids. The V segment lost 0 bases and the J segment 6 bases; nucleotides outside the gene matches: 5. CDR3 region: CASSLARPGGQPQHF. The CDR3 DNA is TGTGCCAGCAGCTTAGCGAGGCCAGGGGGTCAGCCCCAGCATTTT.

This sequence joins TRBV30 and TRBJ2-5; D unresolved. The length of the CDR3 is 11 residues. The germline V gene encodes CDR1 GTSNPN and CDR2 SVGIG (reference sequence). V was clipped by 3 bases and J by 5 bases, with 7 bases between them. The CDR3 sequence is CAWRIGETQYF. CDR3 in DNA: TGTGCCTGGAGAATCGGTGAGACCCAGTACTTC.

The rearrangement links TRBV28 to TRBJ1-5, with a tentative D call TRBD1 (6 bases). The germline CDR1 and CDR2 sequences are MDHEN and SYDVKM. V was trimmed by 3 bases and J by 2 bases, leaving 11 bases between them. This CDR3 is built from 15 residues. CDR3 nucleotides: TGTGCCAGCAGTTTGGGGGGGCGCGGCAATCAGCCCCAGCATTTT. This codes for CASSLGGRGNQPQHF. The full variable domain, rest sourced from reference TRBV28 and TRBJ1-5, is DVKVTQSSRYLVKRTGEKVFLECVQDMDHENMFWYRQDPGLGLRLIYFSYDVKMKEKGDIPEGYSVSREKKERFSLILESASTNQTSMYLCASSLGGRGNQPQHFGDGTRLSIL.

The V and J genes are TRBV5-1 and TRBJ1-2; D gene unclear. This CDR3 is 15 amino acids long. V lost 8 bases and J 2 bases, leaving 19 bases between the germline ends. CDR1 and CDR2 from the germline V gene are SGHRS and YFSETQ. CDR3: CASLGVGVGNYGYTF. CDR3 bases: TGCGCCAGTCTGGGAGTGGGAGTAGGGAACTATGGCTACACCTTC.

The chain has TRBV20-1 and TRBJ1-1, with D unclear. Germline V lookup: CDR1 DFQATT, CDR2 SNEGSKA (reference sequence). The CDR3 has 11 residues. CDR3 sequence reads: CSAPRVSEAFF. DNA of the CDR3: TGCAGCGCCCCGAGGGTCTCTGAAGCTTTCTTT.

The chain carries TRBV18 and TRBJ2-4; 14 bases fit TRBD2. CDR3 length equals 19 residues. The V segment lost 3 bases and the J segment 0 bases; nucleotides outside the gene matches: 7. Looked up from germline, CDR1 is KGHSH and CDR2 is LQKENI. CDR3 in amino acids: CASSPWTSGGYLAKNIQYF. The CDR3 DNA reads TGTGCCAGCTCACCTTGGACTAGCGGGGGGTATCTAGCCAAAAACATTCAGTACTTC.

This chain connects TRBV9 to TRBJ2-7; D may be TRBD1 (7 bases). V was shortened by 0 bases and J by 5 bases, with 15 bases between the two germline ends. CDR3 size: 15 residues. CDR1 is SGDLS and CDR2 is YYNGEE in the germline V gene. The CDR3 DNA is TGTGCCAGCAGCGTAGCCAGGGGGGACGTTGACGAGCAGTACTTC. This encodes CASSVARGDVDEQYF.

The V gene is TRBV29-1, the J gene TRBJ2-2; the D gene is possibly TRBD1 (6 bases). With 7 bases removed from V and 0 bases from J, the gap between germline ends came to 21 bases. Germline V gene lookup returns CDR1 SQVTM and CDR2 ANQGSEA. This CDR3 comprises 17 residues. The CDR3: CSATNARQATNTGELFF. CDR3 sequence (DNA): TGCAGCGCCACAAACGCCCGACAGGCGACGAACACCGGGGAGCTGTTTTTT.

This clone has just one count. CDR3 sequence reads: CSVEGTGAGELFF. The CDR3 coding sequence is TGCAGCGTTGAAGGGACAGGCGCCGGGGAGCTGTTTTTT. V usage is TRBV29-1 and J usage is TRBJ2-2; TRBD1 aligns across 7 bases. J gave up 6 bases and V 1 base, and 2 bases lay outside the gene matches. The CDR3 is made up of 13 amino acids. Per the germline V gene, CDR1 is SQVTM and CDR2 is ANQGSEA.

The rearrangement uses TRBV4-2 and TRBJ1-5; tentative D call: TRBD1 (6 bases). V was pared by 8 bases and J by 0 bases, with 29 bases between. Germline loops: CDR1 LGHNA, CDR2 YNFKEQ. This CDR3 comprises 20 residues. This CDR3 is CASPRTARGPRNYSNQPQHF. CDR3 nucleotide sequence: TGTGCCAGCCCCCGAACTGCACGGGGGCCCCGAAATTATAGCAATCAGCCCCAGCATTTT.

V usage is TRBV11-3 and J usage is TRBJ2-2; D remains ambiguous. V was clipped by 1 base and J by 0 bases, with 9 bases between them. Looked up from germline, CDR1 is SGHNT and CDR2 is YENEEA. The CDR3 extends over 16 amino acids. The CDR3 nucleotides are TGTGCCAGCAGCTTAGCGACCTTGTCGAACACCGGGGAGCTGTTTTTT. Its translation is CASSLATLSNTGELFF.

The chain employs TRBV11-3 and TRBJ1-2; D is undetermined. The CDR3 runs to 13 residues. The germline CDR1 and CDR2 sequences are SGHNT and YENEEA. Trimming pared 0 bases from V and 5 bases from J, leaving 7 bases between. The chain's CDR3 is CASSLDRTYGYTF. CDR3 DNA sequence: TGTGCCAGCAGCTTAGATCGGACGTATGGCTACACCTTC.

V usage is TRBV19 and J usage is TRBJ1-5; 9 bases fit TRBD1. Unmatched junction bases numbered 14, after V lost 4 bases and J lost 7 bases. The CDR3 has 17 amino acids. Per the germline V gene, CDR1 is LNHDA and CDR2 is SQIVND (reference sequence). CDR3 in DNA: TGTGCCAGTAGTACTTGGACAGGGGCTTTGGGCCGACAGCCCCAGCATTTT. Its translation is CASSTWTGALGRQPQHF.

V usage is TRBV2 and J usage is TRBJ1-4; tentative D call: TRBD1 (6 bases). In germline, CDR1 is SNHLY, CDR2 FYNNEI. V was clipped by 7 bases and J by 5 bases, with 17 bases between them. The CDR3 runs 15 residues. CDR3 sequence: CASTRETGWNEKLFF. CDR3 coding DNA: TGTGCCAGCACCCGAGAAACAGGGTGGAATGAAAAACTGTTTTTT.

The rearrangement uses TRBV10-3 and TRBJ2-5; D gene ambiguous. The end of the DNA aligns better with TRBJ2-7, so the J call may be wrong. This CDR3 has 13 residues. Germline V gene lookup returns CDR1 ENHRY and CDR2 SYGVKD. CDR3 DNA sequence: TGTGCCATCAGGATGGTTCTCTCCTACGAGCAGTACTTC. Translated, it gives CAIRMVLSYEQYF.

The chain recombines TRBV5-1 with TRBJ1-3, with 9 bases fitting TRBD1. CDR1 and CDR2 (germline): SGHRS, YFSETQ. V shed 3 bases and J 3 bases; nucleotides not matched to a gene: 4. The CDR3 is made up of 15 amino acids. CDR3 protein: CASSSTGGIGNTIYF. For the CDR3, the DNA is TGCGCCAGCAGCTCGACAGGGGGGATTGGAAACACCATATATTTT.

The chain links TRBV19 to TRBJ2-7; 13 bases fit TRBD2. This CDR3 is 15 amino acids long. In germline, CDR1 is LNHDA, CDR2 SQIVND (reference sequence). Germline trimming cut 5 bases from V and 4 bases from J; bases unmatched to any gene: 5. CDR3 protein: CASSPWTSGGYEQYF. CDR3 sequence (DNA): TGTGCCAGTAGTCCGTGGACTAGCGGGGGTTACGAGCAGTACTTC.